These T cell receptor beta chains were read from a single sample in a study of blood T cells in healthy people across ages. Via MiXCR, TCRdb re-called the 5' RACE reads, giving one row per CDR3 protein. The sample carries fewer than 800,000 distinct CDR3 sequences, about 30% recorded once. Sequenced sample: blood. Receptors originate from a woman of 80 years or more in good health. CDR3s include the opening cysteine and the closing phenylalanine or tryptophan. Fields, in order: D gene, J gene, clone size, V gene, CDR3 length, CDR3 protein, CDR3 DNA. D genes are given only for firm matches. Clone size appears in some rows only: once, few, many, or a class for an expanded clone.

d_gene: NA
j_gene: TRBJ1-2
abundance: many
v_gene: TRBV20-1
len: 15
CDR3aa: CSAISHGQGKTGYTF
CDR3nt: TGCAGTGCCATAAGCCACGGCCAGGGAAAAACTGGCTACACCTTC

d_gene: NA
j_gene: TRBJ2-2
abundance: NA
v_gene: TRBV5-1
len: 15
CDR3aa: CASSLGGKNTGELFF
CDR3nt: TGCGCCAGCAGCCTGGGGGGTAAAAACACCGGGGAGCTGTTTTTT

d_gene: TRBD1
j_gene: TRBJ2-3
abundance: many
v_gene: TRBV10-3
len: 18
CDR3aa: CAISPLTGTGGSADTQYF
CDR3nt: TGTGCCATCAGTCCGCTTACCGGGACAGGGGGCTCCGCGGATACGCAGTATTTT

d_gene: TRBD1
j_gene: TRBJ1-5
abundance: NA
v_gene: TRBV9
len: 14
CDR3aa: CASSIGQGHQPQHF
CDR3nt: TGTGCCAGCAGCATAGGACAGGGACATCAGCCCCAGCATTTT

d_gene: NA
j_gene: TRBJ1-3
abundance: NA
v_gene: TRBV7-2
len: 16
CDR3aa: CASKGQQGGSGNTIYF
CDR3nt: TGTGCCAGCAAAGGACAGCAGGGTGGGTCTGGAAACACCATATATTTT

d_gene: TRBD1
j_gene: TRBJ2-6
abundance: many
v_gene: TRBV5-1
len: 18
CDR3aa: CASSTGTGLPSGANVLTF
CDR3nt: TGCGCCAGCAGCACCGGGACAGGGTTACCCTCTGGGGCCAACGTCCTGACTTTC

d_gene: TRBD2
j_gene: TRBJ2-2
abundance: few
v_gene: TRBV7-2
len: 17
CDR3aa: CASSLSSGGRGTGELFF
CDR3nt: TGTGCCAGCAGCTTGTCCAGCGGGGGGCGAGGGACCGGGGAGCTGTTTTTT

d_gene: NA
j_gene: TRBJ2-3
abundance: NA
v_gene: TRBV7-2
len: 13
CDR3aa: CASSDGSTDTQYF
CDR3nt: TGTGCCAGCAGCGACGGGAGCACAGATACGCAGTATTTT

d_gene: TRBD1
j_gene: TRBJ1-5
abundance: NA
v_gene: TRBV5-6
len: 15
CDR3aa: CASSILTGGGQPQHF
CDR3nt: TGTGCCAGCAGCATCCTCACAGGGGGGGGACAGCCCCAGCATTTT

d_gene: NA
j_gene: TRBJ1-5
abundance: few
v_gene: TRBV6-5
len: 16
CDR3aa: CASRKRAGDSNQPQHF
CDR3nt: TGTGCCAGCAGAAAGCGGGCAGGGGATAGCAATCAGCCCCAGCATTTT

d_gene: TRBD2
j_gene: TRBJ2-5
abundance: NA
v_gene: TRBV3-1
len: 16
CDR3aa: CASSPYLTSGQETQYF
CDR3nt: TGTGCCAGCAGCCCTTATTTAACTAGCGGCCAAGAGACCCAGTACTTC

d_gene: TRBD1
j_gene: TRBJ1-4
abundance: once
v_gene: TRBV6-5
len: 15
CDR3aa: CASSRGAGGKEKLFF
CDR3nt: TGTGCCAGCAGCCGGGGAGCAGGGGGGAAGGAAAAACTGTTTTTT

d_gene: TRBD1
j_gene: TRBJ2-3
abundance: many
v_gene: TRBV6-2/TRBV6-3
len: 16
CDR3aa: CASSQSRDRGTDTQYF
CDR3nt: TGTGCCAGCAGTCAGTCCCGGGACAGGGGGACAGATACGCAGTATTTT

d_gene: NA
j_gene: TRBJ1-2
abundance: many
v_gene: TRBV11-1
len: 15
CDR3aa: CASSLGDVGAYGYTF
CDR3nt: TGTGCCAGCAGCTTAGGTGATGTCGGGGCCTATGGCTACACCTTC

d_gene: TRBD1
j_gene: TRBJ2-7
abundance: many
v_gene: TRBV7-2
len: 15
CDR3aa: CASSSPDRITYEQYF
CDR3nt: TGTGCCAGCAGCTCTCCGGACAGGATTACCTACGAGCAGTACTTC